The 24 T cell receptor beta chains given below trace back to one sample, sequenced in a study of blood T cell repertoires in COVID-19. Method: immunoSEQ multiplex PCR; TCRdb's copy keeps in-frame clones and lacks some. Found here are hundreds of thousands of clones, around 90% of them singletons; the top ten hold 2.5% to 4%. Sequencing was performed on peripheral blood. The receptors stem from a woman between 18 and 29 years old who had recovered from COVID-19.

CDR3 DNA: TGTGCCAGCAGTGGAGGGACAGGGGTGGCGGATCAGCCCCAGCATTTT. Protein: CASSGGTGVADQPQHF. The V call is TRBV6-2 or TRBV6-3, the J call TRBJ1-5; 10 positions agree with TRBD1. This CDR3 has 16 amino acids. The germline V gene encodes CDR1 MNHEY and CDR2 SVGEGT. Germline trimming cut 5 bases from V and 5 bases from J; bases unmatched to any gene: 9.

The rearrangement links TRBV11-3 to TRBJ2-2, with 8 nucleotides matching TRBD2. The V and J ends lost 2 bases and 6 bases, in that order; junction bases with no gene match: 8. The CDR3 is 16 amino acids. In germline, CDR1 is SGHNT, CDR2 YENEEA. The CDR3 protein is CASSLILAGKSGELFF. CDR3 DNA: TGTGCCAGCAGCTTAATCTTAGCGGGGAAATCCGGGGAGCTGTTTTTT.

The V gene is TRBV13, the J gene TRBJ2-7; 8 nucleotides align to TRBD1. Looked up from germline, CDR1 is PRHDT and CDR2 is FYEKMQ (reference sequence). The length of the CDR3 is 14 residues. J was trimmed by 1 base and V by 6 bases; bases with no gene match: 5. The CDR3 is CASRRTGRSYEQYV. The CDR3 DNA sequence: TGTGCCAGCAGGAGGACAGGGCGTTCCTACGAGCAGTACGTC.

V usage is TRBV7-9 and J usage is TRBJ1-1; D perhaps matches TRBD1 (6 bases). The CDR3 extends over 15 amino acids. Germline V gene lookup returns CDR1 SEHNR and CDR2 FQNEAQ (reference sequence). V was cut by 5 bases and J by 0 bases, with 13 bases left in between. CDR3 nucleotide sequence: TGTGCCAGCAGCCCCCGAGGGGGGGTGAACACTGAAGCTTTCTTT. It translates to CASSPRGGVNTEAFF. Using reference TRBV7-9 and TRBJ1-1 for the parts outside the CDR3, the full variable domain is DTGVSQNPRHKITKRGQNVTFRCDPISEHNRLYWYRQTLGQGPEFLTYFQNEAQLEKSRLLSDRFSAERPKGSFSTLEIQRTEQGDSAMYLCASSPRGGVNTEAFFGQGTRLTVV.

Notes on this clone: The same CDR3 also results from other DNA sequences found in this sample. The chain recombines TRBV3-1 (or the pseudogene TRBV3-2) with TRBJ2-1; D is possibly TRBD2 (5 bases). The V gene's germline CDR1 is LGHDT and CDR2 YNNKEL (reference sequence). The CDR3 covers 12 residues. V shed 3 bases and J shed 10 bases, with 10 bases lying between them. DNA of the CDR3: TGTGCCAGCAGCCAGCTAGCAGACGAGCAGTTCTTC. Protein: CASSQLADEQFF.

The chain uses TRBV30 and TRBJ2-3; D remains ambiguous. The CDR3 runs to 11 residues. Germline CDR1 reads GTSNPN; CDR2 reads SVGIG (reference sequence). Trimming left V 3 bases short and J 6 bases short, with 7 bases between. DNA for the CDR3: TGTGCCTGGAGGCACATTGATACGCAGTATTTT. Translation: CAWRHIDTQYF.

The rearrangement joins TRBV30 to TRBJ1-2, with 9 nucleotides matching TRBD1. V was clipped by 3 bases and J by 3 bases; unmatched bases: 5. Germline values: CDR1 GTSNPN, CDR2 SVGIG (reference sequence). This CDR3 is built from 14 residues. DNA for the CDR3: TGTGCCTGGAGCCTGACAGGGGGGGACTATGGCTACACCTTC. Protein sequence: CAWSLTGGDYGYTF.

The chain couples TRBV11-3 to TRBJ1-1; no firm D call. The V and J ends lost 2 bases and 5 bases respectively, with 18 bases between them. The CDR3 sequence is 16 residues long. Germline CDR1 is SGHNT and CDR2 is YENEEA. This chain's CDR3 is CASSLPRGQTATEAFF. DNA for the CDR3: TGTGCCAGCAGCTTACCCCGCGGGCAGACGGCGACTGAAGCTTTCTTT.

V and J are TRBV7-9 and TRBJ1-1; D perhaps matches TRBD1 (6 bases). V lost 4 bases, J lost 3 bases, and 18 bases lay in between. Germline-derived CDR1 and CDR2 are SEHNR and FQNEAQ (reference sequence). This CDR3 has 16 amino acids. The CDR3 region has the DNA TGTGCCAGCAGCTCACAAAGCTTTAACAGGGACACTGAAGCTTTCTTT. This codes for CASSSQSFNRDTEAFF.

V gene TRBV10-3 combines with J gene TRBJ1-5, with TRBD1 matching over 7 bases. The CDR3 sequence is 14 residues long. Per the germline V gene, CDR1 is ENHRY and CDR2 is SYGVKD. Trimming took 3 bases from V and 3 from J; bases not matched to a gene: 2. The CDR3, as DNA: TGTGCCATCAGTGAAAAGGGGGCCAATCAGCCCCAGCATTTT. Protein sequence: CAISEKGANQPQHF.

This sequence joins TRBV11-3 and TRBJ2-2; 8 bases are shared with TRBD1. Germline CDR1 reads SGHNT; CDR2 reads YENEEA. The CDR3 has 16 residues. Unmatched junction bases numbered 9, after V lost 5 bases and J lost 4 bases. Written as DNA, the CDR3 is TGTGCCAGCAGCCATCCGGGACAGGTGGCCACCGGGGAGCTGTTTTTT. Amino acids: CASSHPGQVATGELFF.

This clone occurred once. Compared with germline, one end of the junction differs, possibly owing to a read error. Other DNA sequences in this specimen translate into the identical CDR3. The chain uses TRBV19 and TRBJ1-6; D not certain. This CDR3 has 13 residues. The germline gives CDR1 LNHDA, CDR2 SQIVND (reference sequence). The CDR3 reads CASSGRGNSPLHF. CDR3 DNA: TGTGCCAGTAGTGGACGCGGGAATTCACCCCTCCATTTT. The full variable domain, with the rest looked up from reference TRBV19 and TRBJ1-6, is DGGITQSPKYLFRKEGQNVTLSCEQNLNHDAMYWYRQDPGQGLRLIYYSQIVNDFQKGDIAEGYSVSREKKESFPLTVTSAQKNPTAFYLCASSGRGNSPLHFGNGTRLTVT.

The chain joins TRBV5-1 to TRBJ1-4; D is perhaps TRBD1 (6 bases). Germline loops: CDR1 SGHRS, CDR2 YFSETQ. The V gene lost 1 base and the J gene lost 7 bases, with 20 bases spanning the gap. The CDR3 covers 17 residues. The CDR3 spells CASSLRQGRGLGEKLFF. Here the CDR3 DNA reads TGCGCCAGCAGCTTGCGGCAGGGGAGAGGGTTAGGTGAAAAACTGTTTTTT.

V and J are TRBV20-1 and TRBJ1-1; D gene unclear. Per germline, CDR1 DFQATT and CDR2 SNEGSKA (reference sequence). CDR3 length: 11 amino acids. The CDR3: CSWGGHTEAFF. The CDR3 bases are TGCAGCTGGGGAGGGCACACTGAAGCTTTCTTT.

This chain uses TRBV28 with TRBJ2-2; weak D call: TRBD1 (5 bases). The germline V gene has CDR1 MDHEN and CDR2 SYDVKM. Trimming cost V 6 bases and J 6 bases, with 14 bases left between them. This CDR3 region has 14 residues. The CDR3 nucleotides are TGTGCCAGCAGGATAACACAGGTGTCCGGGGAGCTGTTTTTT. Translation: CASRITQVSGELFF.

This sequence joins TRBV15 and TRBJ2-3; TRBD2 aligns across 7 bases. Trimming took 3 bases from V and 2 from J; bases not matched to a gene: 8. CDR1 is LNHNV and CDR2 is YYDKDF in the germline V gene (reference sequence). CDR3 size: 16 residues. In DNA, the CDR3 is TGTGCCACCAGCAGCCTGACTAGCCAGTTCACAGATACGCAGTATTTT. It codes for CATSSLTSQFTDTQYF.

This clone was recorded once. CDR3: CASSPFGQKANQPQHF. The CDR3 DNA sequence: TGTGCCAGCTCACCATTCGGACAGAAAGCCAATCAGCCCCAGCATTTT. The chain joins TRBV18 to TRBJ1-5; possible D gene TRBD1, 6 bases. CDR3 length: 16 residues. V lost 2 bases, J lost 3 bases, and 14 bases lay in between. CDR1 is KGHSH, CDR2 LQKENI, per germline.

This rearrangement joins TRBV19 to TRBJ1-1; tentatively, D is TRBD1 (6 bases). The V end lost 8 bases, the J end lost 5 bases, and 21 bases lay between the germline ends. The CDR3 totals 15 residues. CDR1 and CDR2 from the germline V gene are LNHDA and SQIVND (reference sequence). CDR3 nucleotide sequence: TGTGCCAGTGGAAAACAGGGTTACGGGGAGACTGAAGCTTTCTTT. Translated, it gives CASGKQGYGETEAFF.

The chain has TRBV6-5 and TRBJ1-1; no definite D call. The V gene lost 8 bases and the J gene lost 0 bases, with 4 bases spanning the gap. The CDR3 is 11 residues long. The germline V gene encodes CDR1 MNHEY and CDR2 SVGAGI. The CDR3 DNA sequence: TGTGCCAGCGTCTTGAACACTGAAGCTTTCTTT. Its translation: CASVLNTEAFF.

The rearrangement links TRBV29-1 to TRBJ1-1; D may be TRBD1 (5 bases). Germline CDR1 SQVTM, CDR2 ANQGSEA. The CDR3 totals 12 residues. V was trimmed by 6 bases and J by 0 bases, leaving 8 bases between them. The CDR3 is CSVRGMNTEAFF. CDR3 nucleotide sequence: TGCAGCGTACGGGGGATGAACACTGAAGCTTTCTTT.

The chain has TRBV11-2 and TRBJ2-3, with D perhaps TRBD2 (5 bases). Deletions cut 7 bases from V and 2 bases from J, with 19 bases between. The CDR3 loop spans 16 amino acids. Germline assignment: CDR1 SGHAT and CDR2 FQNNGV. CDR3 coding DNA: TGTGCCAGCAACGAAAACCTAGCTGCCAACACAGATACGCAGTATTTT. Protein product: CASNENLAANTDTQYF.

The CDR3 spells CASSLQGLAGVADTQYF. The CDR3 DNA follows: TGTGCCAGCAGTCTCCAAGGACTAGCGGGAGTTGCAGATACGCAGTATTTT. The chain has TRBV28 and TRBJ2-3; 13 nucleotides match TRBD2. V shed 5 bases and J 4 bases; nucleotides not matched to a gene: 9. The CDR3 runs to 17 residues. From germline, CDR1 is MDHEN and CDR2 SYDVKM.

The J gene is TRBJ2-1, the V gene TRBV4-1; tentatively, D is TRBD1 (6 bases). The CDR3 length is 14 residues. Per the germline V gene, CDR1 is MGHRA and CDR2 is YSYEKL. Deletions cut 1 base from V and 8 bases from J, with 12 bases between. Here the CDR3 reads CASSQGRDKDEQFF. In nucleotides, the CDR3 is TGCGCCAGCAGCCAAGGCCGGGACAAAGATGAGCAGTTCTTC.

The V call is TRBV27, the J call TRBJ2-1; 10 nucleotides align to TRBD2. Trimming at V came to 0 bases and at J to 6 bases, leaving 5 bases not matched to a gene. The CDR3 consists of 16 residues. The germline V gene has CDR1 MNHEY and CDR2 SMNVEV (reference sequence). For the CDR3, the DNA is TGTGCCAGCAGTTTATCAAGACTAGCGGGCTTCAATGAGCAGTTCTTC. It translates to CASSLSRLAGFNEQFF.